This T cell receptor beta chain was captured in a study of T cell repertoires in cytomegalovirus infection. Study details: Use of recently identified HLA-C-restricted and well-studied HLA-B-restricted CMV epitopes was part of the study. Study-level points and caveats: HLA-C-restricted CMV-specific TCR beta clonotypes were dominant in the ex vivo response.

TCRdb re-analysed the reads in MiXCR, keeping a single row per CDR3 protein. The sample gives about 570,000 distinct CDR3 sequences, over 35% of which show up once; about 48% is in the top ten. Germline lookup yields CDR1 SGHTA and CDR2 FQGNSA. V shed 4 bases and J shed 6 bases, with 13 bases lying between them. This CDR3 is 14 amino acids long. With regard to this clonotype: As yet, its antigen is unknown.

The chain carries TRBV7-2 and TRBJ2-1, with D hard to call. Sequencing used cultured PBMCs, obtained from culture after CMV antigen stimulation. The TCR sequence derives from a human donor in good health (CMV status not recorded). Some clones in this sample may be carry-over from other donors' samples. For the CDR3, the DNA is TGTGCCAGCAGCTCCACCCGGAATCTCAATGAGCAGTTCTTC. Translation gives CASSSTRNLNEQFF.